These T cell receptor beta chains were read from a single sample in a study of cytomegalovirus exposure and HLA in healthy donors. Here immunoSEQ multiplex PCR was the method, and the copy in TCRdb shows in-frame clones only, minus some. Of some 150,000 clones listed, about 80% are singletons. The sample was PBMCs. The receptors were sampled from a woman aged 45-65 years in good health and CMV-seronegative. Each CDR3 is given without its conserved first and last residue. The listing skips clone size in some rows; elsewhere it reads once, few, many or a size class.

clone size	V gene	J gene	CDR3 protein
-	TRBV6-1	TRBJ1-1	ASSEPGGNTEAF
few	TRBV27	TRBJ2-1	ASSTTGGGQF
once	TRBV28	TRBJ1-1	ASRLSRVGTEAF
-	TRBV7-3	TRBJ2-3	ASSPKGLAGVTDTQY
-	TRBV11-2	TRBJ1-4	ASTKQLGQGVEKLF
-	TRBV5-6	TRBJ1-5	ASSPGQGLEPQH
-	TRBV4-2	TRBJ1-4	ASSPAGTASDNEKLF
-	TRBV28	TRBJ2-3	ASSPGTGGTGGTQY
-	TRBV7-6	TRBJ2-1	ASSSRDEQF
-	TRBV10-3	TRBJ2-1	AVGQGIEQF